This TCR beta chain emerged from a study of T cells in Graves' hyperthyroidism and ophthalmopathy. The CDR3 contains 18 residues. Germline CDR1 reads ENHRY; CDR2 reads SYGVKD. Between the trimmed V and J ends, which lost 5 bases and 3 bases, there was a span of 25 bases. Remarks on this clonotype: A much larger clone lies one base from this, so it may be a read error.

Amplified TCR beta CDR3 regions came from RNA transcripts. Researchers ran a first-round RT-PCR on the TCR CDR3 using the HTBI primer set. From the multiplex PCR reads, TCRdb called clonotypes with MiXCR, one entry per CDR3 protein. Among 330,000 or so distinct CDR3 sequences listed, roughly a fifth were seen once. Uncontrolled infections, other autoimmune diseases, pregnancy or lactation led to exclusion of patients. The clonotype originates from a man aged 50 to 59 with Graves' ophthalmopathy. Sequences were obtained from blood. This chain joins TRBV10-3 and TRBJ1-2; a possible D gene is TRBD1 (5 bases). CDR3 sequence reads: CAISRAGKALKPHYGYTF. The CDR3 nucleotides read TGTGCCATCAGTAGGGCAGGGAAAGCTCTGAAACCTCACTATGGCTACACCTTC.